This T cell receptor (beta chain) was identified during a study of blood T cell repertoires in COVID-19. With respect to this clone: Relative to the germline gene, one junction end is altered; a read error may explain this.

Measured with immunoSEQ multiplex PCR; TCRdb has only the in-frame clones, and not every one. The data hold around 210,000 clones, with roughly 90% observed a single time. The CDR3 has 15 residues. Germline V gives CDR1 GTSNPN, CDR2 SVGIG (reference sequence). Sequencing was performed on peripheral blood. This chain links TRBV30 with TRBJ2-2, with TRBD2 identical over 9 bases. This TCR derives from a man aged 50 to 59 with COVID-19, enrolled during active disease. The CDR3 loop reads CAGSGGRVGTGELFF. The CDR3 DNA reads TGTGCCGGGAGCGGGGGGCGGGTTGGAACCGGGGAGCTGTTTTTT. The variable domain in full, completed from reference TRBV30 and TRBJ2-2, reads SQTIHQWPATLVQPVGSPLSLECTVEGTSNPNLYWYRQAAGRGLQLLFYSVGIGQISSEVPQNLSASRPQDRQFILSSKKLLLSDSGFYLCAGSGGRVGTGELFFGEGSRLTVL.